This T cell receptor beta chain stems from a study of cytomegalovirus exposure and HLA in healthy donors. Study-wide context: An early release of data contained 80 million to 85 million unique TCRs, which came from HLA-typed donors. Findings of the study overall: Association of approximately 16,000 TCR beta sequences with HLA alleles was found at 0.05 false discovery rate in a later analysis. In a later analysis, V- and J-gene trimming of beta chains associated with a DCLRE1C missense variant, replicated independently. Clonal expansion, a later analysis showed, was greater in HLA-associated TCR beta chains than in equally common others.

The study ran its PCR with 60 Vbeta and 13 Jbeta primers. The repertoire was sequenced with immunoSEQ multiplex PCR; TCRdb's copy has only in-frame clones and lacks some. This table holds about 70,000 clones. Turning to this clone: Antigen unknown.

The CDR3 is made up of 16 amino acids. Trimming at V came to 0 bases and at J to 7 bases, leaving 9 bases not matched to a gene. Germline V lookup: CDR1 SGHRS, CDR2 YFSETQ. The sequencing sample was made of PBMCs. The sequence was obtained from a female donor in good health and CMV-seropositive. The genes are TRBV5-1 and TRBJ2-1; 8 bases agree with TRBD2. The CDR3 reads CASSLAGGGLGNEQFF. In DNA form, the CDR3 reads TGCGCCAGCAGCTTGGCCGGCGGGGGGCTAGGGAATGAGCAGTTCTTC.